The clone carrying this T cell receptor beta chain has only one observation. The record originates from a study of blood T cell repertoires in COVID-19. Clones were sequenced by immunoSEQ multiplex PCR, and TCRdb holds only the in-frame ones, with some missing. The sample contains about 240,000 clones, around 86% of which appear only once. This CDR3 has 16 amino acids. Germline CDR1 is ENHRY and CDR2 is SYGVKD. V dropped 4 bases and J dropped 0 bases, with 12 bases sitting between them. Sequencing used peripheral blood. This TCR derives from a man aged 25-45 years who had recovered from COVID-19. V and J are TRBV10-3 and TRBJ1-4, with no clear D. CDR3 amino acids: CAISGGAAATNEKLFF. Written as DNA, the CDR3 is TGTGCCATCAGTGGTGGAGCCGCAGCAACTAATGAAAAACTGTTTTTT.